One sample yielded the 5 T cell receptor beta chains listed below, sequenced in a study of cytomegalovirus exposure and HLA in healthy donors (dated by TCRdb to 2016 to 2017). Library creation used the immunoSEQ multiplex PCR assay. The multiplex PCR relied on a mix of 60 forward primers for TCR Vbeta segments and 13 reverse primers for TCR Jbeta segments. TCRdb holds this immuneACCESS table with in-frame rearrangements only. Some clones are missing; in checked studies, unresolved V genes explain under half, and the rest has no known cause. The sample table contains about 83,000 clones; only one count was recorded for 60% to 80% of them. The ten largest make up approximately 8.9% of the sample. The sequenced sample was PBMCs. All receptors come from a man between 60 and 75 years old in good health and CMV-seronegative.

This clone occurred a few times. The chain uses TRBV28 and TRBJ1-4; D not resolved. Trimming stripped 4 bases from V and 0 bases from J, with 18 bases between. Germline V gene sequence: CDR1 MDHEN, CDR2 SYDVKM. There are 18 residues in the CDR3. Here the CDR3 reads CASSSEGRHAATNEKLFF. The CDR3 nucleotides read TGTGCCAGCAGTTCAGAGGGTAGACACGCCGCAACTAATGAAAAACTGTTTTTT.

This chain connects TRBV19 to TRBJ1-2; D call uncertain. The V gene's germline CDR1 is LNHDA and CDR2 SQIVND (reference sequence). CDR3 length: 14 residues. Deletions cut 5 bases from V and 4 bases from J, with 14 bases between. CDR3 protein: CASSPGGLGYGYTF. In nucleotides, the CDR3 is TGTGCCAGTAGTCCCGGAGGGCTCGGCTATGGCTACACCTTC.

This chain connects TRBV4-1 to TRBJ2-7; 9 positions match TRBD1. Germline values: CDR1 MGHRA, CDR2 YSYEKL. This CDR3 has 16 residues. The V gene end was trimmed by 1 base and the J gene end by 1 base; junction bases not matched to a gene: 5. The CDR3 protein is CASSQGSGTGSYEQYF. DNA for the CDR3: TGCGCCAGCAGCCAAGGGTCCGGGACAGGGTCCTACGAGCAGTACTTC.

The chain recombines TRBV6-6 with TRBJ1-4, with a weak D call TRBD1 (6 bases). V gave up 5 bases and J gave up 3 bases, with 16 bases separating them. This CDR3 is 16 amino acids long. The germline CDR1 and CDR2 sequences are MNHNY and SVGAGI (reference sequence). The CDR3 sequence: CASSTGRGGANEKLFF. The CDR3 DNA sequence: TGTGCCAGCAGTACCGGCCGAGGGGGGGCTAATGAAAAACTGTTTTTT.

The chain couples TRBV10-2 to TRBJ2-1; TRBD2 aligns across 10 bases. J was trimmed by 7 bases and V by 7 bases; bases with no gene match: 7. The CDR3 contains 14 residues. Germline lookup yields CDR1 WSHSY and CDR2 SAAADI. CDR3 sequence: CASTPSGRGNEQFF. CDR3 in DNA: TGCGCCAGCACCCCTAGCGGGAGAGGAAATGAGCAGTTCTTC.